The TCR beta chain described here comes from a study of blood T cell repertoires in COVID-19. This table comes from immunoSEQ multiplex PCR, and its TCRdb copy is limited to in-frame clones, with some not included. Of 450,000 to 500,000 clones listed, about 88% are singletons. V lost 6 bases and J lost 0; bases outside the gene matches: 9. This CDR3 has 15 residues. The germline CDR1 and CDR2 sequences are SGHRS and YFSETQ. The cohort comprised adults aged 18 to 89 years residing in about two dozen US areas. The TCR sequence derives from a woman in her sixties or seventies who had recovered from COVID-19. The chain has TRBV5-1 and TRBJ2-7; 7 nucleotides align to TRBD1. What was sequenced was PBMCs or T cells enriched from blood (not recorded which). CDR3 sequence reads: CASNNQPGGSYEQYF. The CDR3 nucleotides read TGCGCCAGCAACAATCAACCAGGGGGCTCCTACGAGCAGTACTTC.